This entry is about one TCR beta chain. This record belongs to a study of human T cells and chemical hapten exposure. Trimming pared 2 bases from V and 1 base from J, leaving 7 bases between. Germline assignment: CDR1 SGHTA and CDR2 FQGTGA. The CDR3 length is 14 residues. The sample's time point: patch test 2, 6 weeks after DPC sensitization. As for treatment: therapeutic diphenylcyclopropenone sensitization with weekly scalp DPC. Blood sampling occurred before each patch-test application. One entry per CDR3 protein results from TCRdb running MiXCR on the RACE reads. Counted here are under 90,000 distinct CDR3 sequences, 8.5% occurring once; the ten biggest clones make up approximately 3.5%.

The source of this sequence is a woman aged 50 to 65 with alopecia areata. Some clones in this sample may be carry-over from other donors' samples. Sequences were derived from whole blood, sampled in connection with sensitization to the hapten diphenylcyclopropenone (DPC). This sequence joins TRBV7-3 and TRBJ2-3; D gene unclear. Here the CDR3 DNA reads TGTGCCAGCAGCTTAGGCGGATGCACAGATACGCAGTATTTT. Its protein is CASSLGGCTDTQYF.